This T cell receptor beta chain was obtained from a study of T-cell memory formation after mild COVID-19. Turning to the study itself: In these data, TCR clusters were largely donor specific. The study's findings and limits: Second-wave clones peaking on day 37 lacked confirmed SARS-CoV-2 specificity. Pre-infection memory showed some responding clones, and this suggested that cross-reactive memory joined.

Via MiXCR, TCRdb re-called the 5' RACE reads, giving one row per CDR3 protein. This table holds about 130,000 distinct CDR3 sequences, about a sixth found once. Germline V lookup: CDR1 DFQATT, CDR2 SNEGSKA (reference sequence). This CDR3 has 15 amino acids. V shed 5 bases and J 3 bases; nucleotides not matched to a gene: 10. This clonotype was observed a few times. The antigen is not known. The specimen sequenced was PBMCs or a T cell subset sorted from them (not recorded which). The receptor was derived from a man aged 18-30 years who had mild COVID-19 (a few samples of this study predate the infection). Cell type and time point are not known. This rearrangement joins TRBV20-1 to TRBJ2-3, with 8 bases that match TRBD1. In DNA form, the CDR3 reads TGCAGTGCTTGGGACAGGTTCATGGTAACAGATACGCAGTATTTT. This codes for CSAWDRFMVTDTQYF.